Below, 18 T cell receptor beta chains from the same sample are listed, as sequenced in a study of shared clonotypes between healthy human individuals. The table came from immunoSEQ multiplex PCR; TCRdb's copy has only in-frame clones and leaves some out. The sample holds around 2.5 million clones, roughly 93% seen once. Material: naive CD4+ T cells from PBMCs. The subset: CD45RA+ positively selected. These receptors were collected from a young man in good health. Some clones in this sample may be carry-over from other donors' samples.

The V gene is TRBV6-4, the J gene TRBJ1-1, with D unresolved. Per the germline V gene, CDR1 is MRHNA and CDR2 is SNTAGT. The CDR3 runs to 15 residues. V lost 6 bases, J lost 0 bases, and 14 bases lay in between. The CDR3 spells CASRPFPMMNTEAFF. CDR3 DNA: TGTGCCAGCAGACCATTCCCGATGATGAACACTGAAGCTTTCTTT.

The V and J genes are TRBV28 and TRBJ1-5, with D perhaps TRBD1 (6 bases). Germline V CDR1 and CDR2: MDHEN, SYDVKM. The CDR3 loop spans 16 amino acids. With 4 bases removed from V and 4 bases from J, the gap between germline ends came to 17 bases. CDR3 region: CASSSTGTLGNQPQHF. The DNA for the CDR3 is TGTGCCAGCAGTTCTACCGGGACATTAGGGAATCAGCCCCAGCATTTT.

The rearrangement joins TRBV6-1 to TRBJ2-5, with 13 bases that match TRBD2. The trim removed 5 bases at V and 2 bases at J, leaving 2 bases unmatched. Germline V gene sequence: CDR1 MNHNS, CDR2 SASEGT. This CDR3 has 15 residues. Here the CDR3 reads CASSWTSGGQETQYF. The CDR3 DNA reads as TGTGCCAGCAGTTGGACTAGCGGGGGACAAGAGACCCAGTACTTC.

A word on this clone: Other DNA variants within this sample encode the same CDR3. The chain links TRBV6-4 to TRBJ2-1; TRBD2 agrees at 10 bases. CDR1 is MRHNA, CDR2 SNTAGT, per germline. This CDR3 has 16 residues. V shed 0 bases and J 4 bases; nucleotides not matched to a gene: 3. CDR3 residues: CASSDSWTSGYNEQFF. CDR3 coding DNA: TGTGCCAGCAGTGACTCATGGACTAGCGGATACAATGAGCAGTTCTTC.

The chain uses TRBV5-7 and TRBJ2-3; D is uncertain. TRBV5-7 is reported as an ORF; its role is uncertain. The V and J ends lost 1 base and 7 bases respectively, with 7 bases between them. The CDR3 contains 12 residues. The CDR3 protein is CASSLMVHTQYF. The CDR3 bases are TGTGCCAGCAGCTTGATGGTGCATACGCAGTATTTT.

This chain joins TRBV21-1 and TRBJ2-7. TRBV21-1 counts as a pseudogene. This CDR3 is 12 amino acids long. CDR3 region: CASSSRPYEQYF. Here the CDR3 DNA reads TGTGCCAGCAGCAGTCGGCCCTACGAGCAGTACTTC.

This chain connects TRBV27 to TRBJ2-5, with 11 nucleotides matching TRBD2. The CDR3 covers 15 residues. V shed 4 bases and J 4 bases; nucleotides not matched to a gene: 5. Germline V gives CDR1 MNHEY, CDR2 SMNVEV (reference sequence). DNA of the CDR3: TGTGCCAGCAGTTACCTAGCGGGAGGCGTAGAGACCCAGTACTTC. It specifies CASSYLAGGVETQYF.

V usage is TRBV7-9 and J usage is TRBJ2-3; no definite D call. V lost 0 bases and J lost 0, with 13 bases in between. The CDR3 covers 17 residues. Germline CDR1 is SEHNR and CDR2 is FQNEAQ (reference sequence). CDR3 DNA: TGTGCCAGCAGCTTAGCGCAGCAGCCGCCTAGCACAGATACGCAGTATTTT. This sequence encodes CASSLAQQPPSTDTQYF.

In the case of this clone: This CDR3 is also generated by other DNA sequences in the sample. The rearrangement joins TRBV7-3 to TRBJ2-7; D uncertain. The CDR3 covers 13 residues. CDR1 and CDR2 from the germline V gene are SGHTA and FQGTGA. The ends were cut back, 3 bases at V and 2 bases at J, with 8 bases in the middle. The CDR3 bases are TGTGCCAGCAGCTTCGGTAGGGCCTACGAGCAGTACTTC. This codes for CASSFGRAYEQYF.

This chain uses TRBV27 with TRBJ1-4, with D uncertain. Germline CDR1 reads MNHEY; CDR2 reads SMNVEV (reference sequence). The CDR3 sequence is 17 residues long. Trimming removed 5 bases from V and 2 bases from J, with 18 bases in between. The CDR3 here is CASSPRAKGDTNEKLFF. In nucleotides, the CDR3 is TGTGCCAGCAGTCCAAGGGCCAAAGGCGACACTAATGAAAAACTGTTTTTT.

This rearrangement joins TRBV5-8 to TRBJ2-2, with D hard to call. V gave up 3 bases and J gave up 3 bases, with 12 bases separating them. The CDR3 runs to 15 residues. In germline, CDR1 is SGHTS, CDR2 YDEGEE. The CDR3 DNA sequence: TGTGCCAGCAGCTCCTCTGGGTTGTACACCGGGGAGCTGTTTTTT. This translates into CASSSSGLYTGELFF.

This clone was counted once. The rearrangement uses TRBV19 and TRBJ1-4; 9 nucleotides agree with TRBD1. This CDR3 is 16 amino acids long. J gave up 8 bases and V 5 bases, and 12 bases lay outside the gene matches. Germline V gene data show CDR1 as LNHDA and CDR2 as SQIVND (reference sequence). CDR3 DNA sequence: TGTGCCAGTAGTCCCCTCCCCGGGACAGGGTACGAAAAACTGTTTTTT. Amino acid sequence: CASSPLPGTGYEKLFF.

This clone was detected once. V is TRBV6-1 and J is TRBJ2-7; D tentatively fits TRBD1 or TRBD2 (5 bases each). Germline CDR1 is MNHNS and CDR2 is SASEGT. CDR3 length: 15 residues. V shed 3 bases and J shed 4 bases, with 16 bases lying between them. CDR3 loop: CASSEIPGPFYEQYF. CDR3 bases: TGTGCCAGCAGTGAGATTCCGGGGCCCTTTTACGAGCAGTACTTC.

The CDR3 reads CASSAGQGREKLFF. The CDR3 DNA reads TGCGCCAGCAGCGCGGGACAGGGGCGTGAAAAACTGTTTTTT. V and J are TRBV4-1 and TRBJ1-4, with 10 bases lining up with TRBD1. J gave up 7 bases and V 5 bases, and 4 bases lay outside the gene matches. This CDR3 has 14 amino acids. CDR1 and CDR2 from the germline V gene are MGHRA and YSYEKL.

The CDR3 reads CASSPFSSGNTIYF. As DNA, the CDR3 is TGTGCCAGTAGTCCCTTTAGCTCTGGAAACACCATATATTTT. The rearrangement uses TRBV19 and TRBJ1-3; D unclear. This CDR3 spans 14 amino acids. V was trimmed by 5 bases and J by 0 bases, leaving 8 bases between them. The V gene's germline CDR1 is LNHDA and CDR2 SQIVND (reference sequence). Full variable domain (outside the CDR3, taken from reference TRBV19 and TRBJ1-3): DGGITQSPKYLFRKEGQNVTLSCEQNLNHDAMYWYRQDPGQGLRLIYYSQIVNDFQKGDIAEGYSVSREKKESFPLTVTSAQKNPTAFYLCASSPFSSGNTIYFGEGSWLTVV.

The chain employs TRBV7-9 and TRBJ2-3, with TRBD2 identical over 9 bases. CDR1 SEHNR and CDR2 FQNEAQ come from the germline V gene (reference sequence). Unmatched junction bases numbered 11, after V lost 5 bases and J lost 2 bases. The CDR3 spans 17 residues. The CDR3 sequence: CASSLRVAGVITDTQYF. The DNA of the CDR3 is TGTGCCAGCAGCCTACGCGTAGCGGGAGTCATCACAGATACGCAGTATTTT.

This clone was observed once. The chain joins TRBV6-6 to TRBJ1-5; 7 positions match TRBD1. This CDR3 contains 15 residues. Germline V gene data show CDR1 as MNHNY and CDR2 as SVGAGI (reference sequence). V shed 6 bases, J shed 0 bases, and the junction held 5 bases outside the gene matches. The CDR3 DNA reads TGTGCCAGCAGCCCAGGGACAGCTAGCAATCAGCCCCAGCATTTT. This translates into CASSPGTASNQPQHF.

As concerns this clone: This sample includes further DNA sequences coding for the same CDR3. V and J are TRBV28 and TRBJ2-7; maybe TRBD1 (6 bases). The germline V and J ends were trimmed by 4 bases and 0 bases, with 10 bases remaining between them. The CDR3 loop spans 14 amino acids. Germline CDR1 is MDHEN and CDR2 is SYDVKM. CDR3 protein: CASSYRVGSYEQYF. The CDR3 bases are TGTGCCAGCAGTTACAGGGTAGGCTCCTACGAGCAGTACTTC.